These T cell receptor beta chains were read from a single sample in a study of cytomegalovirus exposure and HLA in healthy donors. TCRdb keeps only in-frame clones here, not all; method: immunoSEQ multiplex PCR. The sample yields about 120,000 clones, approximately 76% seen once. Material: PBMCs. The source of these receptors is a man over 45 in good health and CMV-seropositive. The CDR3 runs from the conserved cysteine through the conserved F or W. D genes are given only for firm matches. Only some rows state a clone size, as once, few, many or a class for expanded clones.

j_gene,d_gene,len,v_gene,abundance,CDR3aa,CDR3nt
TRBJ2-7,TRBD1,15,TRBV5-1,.,CASNDRERGAYEQYF,TGCGCCAGCAATGACAGGGAGAGAGGCGCCTACGAGCAGTACTTC
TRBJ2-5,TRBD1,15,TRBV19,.,CASSIGTGNQETQYF,TGTGCCAGTAGTATAGGGACAGGGAACCAAGAGACCCAGTACTTC
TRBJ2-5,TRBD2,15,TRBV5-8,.,CASSPGLAVQETQYF,TGTGCCAGCAGCCCGGGACTAGCGGTGCAAGAGACCCAGTACTTC
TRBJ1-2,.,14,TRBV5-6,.,CASSFGRGNYGYTF,TGTGCCAGCAGCTTTGGTAGGGGCAACTATGGCTACACCTTC
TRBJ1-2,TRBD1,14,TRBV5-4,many,CASSLGPGQGGYTF,TGTGCCAGCAGCTTGGGGCCTGGACAGGGTGGCTACACCTTC
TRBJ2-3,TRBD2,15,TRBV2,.,CASRGGLVRIDTQYF,TGTGCCAGCAGAGGAGGACTAGTTCGAATTGATACGCAGTATTTT
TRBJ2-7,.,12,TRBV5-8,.,CASSLGQNEQYF,TGTGCCAGCAGCTTGGGACAGAACGAGCAGTACTTC
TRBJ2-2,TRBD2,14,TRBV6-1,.,CASRGLAGTGELFF,TGTGCCAGCAGGGGACTAGCGGGGACCGGGGAGCTGTTTTTT
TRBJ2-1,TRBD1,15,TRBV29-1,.,CSVESRDRGDHEQFF,TGCAGCGTTGAATCCCGAGACAGGGGCGACCATGAGCAGTTCTTC
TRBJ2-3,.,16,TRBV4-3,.,CASSQEGRLSTDTQYF,TGCGCCAGCAGCCAAGAGGGGCGGCTTAGCACAGATACGCAGTATTTT
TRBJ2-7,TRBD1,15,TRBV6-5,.,CASSSGTGITYEQYF,TGTGCCAGCAGCTCAGGGACAGGGATCACCTACGAGCAGTACTTC
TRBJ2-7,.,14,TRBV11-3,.,CASSLGPGTYEQYF,TGTGCCAGCAGCTTAGGTCCGGGGACCTACGAGCAGTACTTC
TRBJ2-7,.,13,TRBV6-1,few,CASSEGRAYEQYF,TGTGCCAGCAGTGAAGGCAGGGCCTACGAGCAGTACTTC
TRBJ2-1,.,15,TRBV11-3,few,CASSFRQILNNEQFF,TGTGCCAGCAGCTTTCGACAGATCCTTAACAATGAGCAGTTCTTC
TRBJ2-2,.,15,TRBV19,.,CASSIPGGRTGELFF,TGTGCCAGTAGTATTCCCGGGGGGCGCACCGGGGAGCTGTTTTTT
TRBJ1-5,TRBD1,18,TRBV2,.,CASNPSGTAFAQNQPQHF,TGTGCCAGCAACCCCTCCGGGACAGCTTTCGCCCAAAATCAGCCCCAGCATTTT
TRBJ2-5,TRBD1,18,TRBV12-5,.,CASGGRRDRGRFGETQYF,TGTGCTAGTGGTGGGAGGCGAGACAGGGGGCGATTTGGCGAGACCCAGTACTTC
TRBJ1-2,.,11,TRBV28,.,CASSLQEGYTF,TGTGCCAGCAGTTTGCAAGAGGGCTACACCTTC
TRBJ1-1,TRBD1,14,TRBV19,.,CASSIRDRGVEAFF,TGTGCCAGTAGTATCAGGGACAGGGGGGTTGAAGCTTTCTTT
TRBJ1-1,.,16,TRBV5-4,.,CASSWNIGGGNTEAFF,TGTGCCAGCAGCTGGAATATAGGGGGGGGGAACACTGAAGCTTTCTTT
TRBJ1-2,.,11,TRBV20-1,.,CSAEGGNGYTF,TGCAGTGCAGAGGGGGGGAATGGCTACACCTTC
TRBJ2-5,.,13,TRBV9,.,CASSSLGRETQYF,TGTGCCAGCAGCTCCCTAGGTAGGGAGACCCAGTACTTC
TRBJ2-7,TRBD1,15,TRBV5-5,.,CASSWGTGGSYEQYF,TGTGCCAGCAGCTGGGGGACAGGGGGATCCTACGAGCAGTACTTC
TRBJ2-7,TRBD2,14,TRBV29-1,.,CSVALLAGVDEQYF,TGCAGCGTTGCTTTACTAGCGGGAGTAGACGAGCAGTACTTC
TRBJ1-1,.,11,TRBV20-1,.,CSAQMNTEAFF,TGCAGTGCTCAGATGAACACTGAAGCTTTCTTT
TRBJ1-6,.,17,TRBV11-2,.,CASSLVGAEDSNSPLHF,TGTGCCAGCAGCTTAGTCGGAGCCGAGGACAGCAATTCACCCCTCCACTTT
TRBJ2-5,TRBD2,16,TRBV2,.,CASSEAREEWQETQYF,TGTGCCAGCAGTGAAGCGCGGGAGGAATGGCAAGAGACCCAGTACTTC
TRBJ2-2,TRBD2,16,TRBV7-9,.,CASSPQRGGNTGELFF,TGTGCCAGCAGCCCCCAGCGGGGGGGAAACACCGGGGAGCTGTTTTTT
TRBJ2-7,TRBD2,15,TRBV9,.,CASSYGTSGIYEQYF,TGTGCCAGCAGCTATGGGACTAGCGGGATCTACGAGCAGTACTTC
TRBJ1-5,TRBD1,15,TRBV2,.,CASSFKQGAEQPQHF,TGTGCCAGCTCCTTTAAACAGGGGGCAGAACAGCCCCAGCATTTT
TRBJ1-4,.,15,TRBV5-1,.,CASSFTGSTNEKLFF,TGTGCCAGCAGCTTTACAGGGTCAACTAATGAAAAACTGTTTTTT
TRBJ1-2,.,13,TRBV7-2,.,CASSFNSARGYTF,TGTGCCAGCAGCTTCAACAGTGCCCGTGGCTACACCTTC
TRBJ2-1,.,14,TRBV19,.,CASSGSQGMDEQFF,TGTGCCAGTAGTGGTAGTCAGGGGATGGATGAGCAGTTCTTC
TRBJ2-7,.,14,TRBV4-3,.,CASSQEDLGYEQYF,TGCGCCAGCAGCCAGGAGGACCTAGGCTACGAGCAGTACTTC
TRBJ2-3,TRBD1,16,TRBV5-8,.,CASSLAEGAVTDTQYF,TGTGCCAGCAGCTTGGCCGAGGGGGCTGTAACAGATACGCAGTATTTT
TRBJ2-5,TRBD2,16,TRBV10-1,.,CASSAGTSGLQETQYF,TGCGCCAGCAGTGCGGGGACTAGCGGGCTTCAAGAGACCCAGTACTTC
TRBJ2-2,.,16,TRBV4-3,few,CASSQGTFSNTGELFF,TGCGCCAGCAGCCAAGGAACTTTTAGTAACACCGGGGAGCTGTTTTTT
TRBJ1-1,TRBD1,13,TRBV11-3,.,CASIITGGTEAFF,TGTGCCAGCATCATTACAGGGGGCACTGAAGCTTTCTTT
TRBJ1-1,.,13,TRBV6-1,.,CASRLVLNTEAFF,TGTGCCAGCAGACTGGTGTTGAACACTGAAGCTTTCTTT
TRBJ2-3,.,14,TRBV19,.,CASSIVRGTDTQYF,TGTGCCAGTAGTATAGTCAGGGGAACAGATACGCAGTATTTT
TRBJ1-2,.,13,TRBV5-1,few,CASSSDGNYGYTF,TGCGCCAGCAGCTCCGACGGGAACTATGGCTACACCTTC
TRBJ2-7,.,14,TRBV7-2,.,CASSPDRTSYEQYF,TGTGCCAGCAGCCCCGACAGGACCTCCTACGAGCAGTACTTC
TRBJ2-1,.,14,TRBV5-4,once,CASSSPGSHNEQFF,TGTGCCAGCAGCTCCCCCGGGAGTCACAATGAGCAGTTCTTC
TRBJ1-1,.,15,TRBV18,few,CASSPTNTVNTEAFF,TGTGCCAGCTCACCGACGAACACAGTGAACACTGAAGCTTTCTTT
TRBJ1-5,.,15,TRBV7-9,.,CASSPGWTENQPQHF,TGTGCCAGCAGCCCTGGCTGGACAGAGAATCAGCCCCAGCATTTT
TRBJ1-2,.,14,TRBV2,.,CASSEARGNYGYTF,TGTGCCAGCAGTGAAGCTAGAGGGAACTATGGCTACACCTTC
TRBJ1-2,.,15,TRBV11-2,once,CASSLRTDSNYGYTF,TGTGCCAGCAGCTTGCGGACAGACTCTAACTATGGCTACACCTTC
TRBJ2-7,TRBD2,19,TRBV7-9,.,CASSNPTGTSGSLSYEQYF,TGTGCCAGCAGCAACCCAACCGGGACTAGCGGGAGTTTATCCTACGAGCAGTACTTC
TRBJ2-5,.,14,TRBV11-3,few,CASSLVKGGETQYF,TGTGCCAGCAGCTTAGTTAAGGGCGGGGAGACCCAGTACTTC
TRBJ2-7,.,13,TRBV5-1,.,CASSLGGHNEQYF,TGCGCCAGCAGCTTAGGCGGACACAACGAGCAGTACTTC
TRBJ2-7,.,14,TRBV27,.,CASSLRAGTYEQYF,TGTGCCAGCAGTTTGCGGGCCGGTACCTACGAGCAGTACTTC
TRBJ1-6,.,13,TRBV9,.,CASGVAENSPLHF,TGTGCCTCAGGGGTGGCGGAGAATTCACCCCTCCACTTT